The subject of this entry is one T cell receptor beta chain. This clonotype turned up a few times. Its antigen specificity is not known. The sample holds no much larger clone one base away, and base qualities are not on file. Libraries were constructed by 5' RACE. Sequenced on a NextSeq 500. The TCR library protocol attached a unique molecular identifier to each TCR cDNA molecule to allow correction of PCR and sequencing errors. In the paper's pipeline: TCR identification, UMI-based error correction and CDR3 extraction were all carried out with Decombinator tools. Expanded TCRs were defined as those above a frequency of 2 per 1,000, corresponding to the top 1% of the tumor frequency distribution. Rényi diversity was computed with the R vegan package after subsampling each repertoire 100 times to 5,000 TCRs. CDR3 similarity networks were built from amino acid triplet string-kernel similarity, with CDR3s being connected when pairwise similarity was above 0.82. In-frame beta chains were kept once TCRdb had trimmed the public reads at Q25 with fastp and called clones with MiXCR. For every CDR3 protein sequence, its rows merge into one entry that carries the most common genes and DNA. The authors' filters were not applied to this entry. The sample records roughly 110,000 distinct CDR3 sequences, 11% of which are singletons. About 24% of the sample is in the top ten clones.

The time point label corresponds to: blood at routine non-recurrence follow-up after resection. Whole RNA extracted from tumor and nontumor lung tissue, or from cryopreserved PBMC samples, was used for TCR sequencing without cell sorting. Only patients with enough RNA available from two or more tumor regions were chosen for TCR sequencing. In the germline V gene (reference sequence), CDR1 corresponds to SEHNR and CDR2 to FQNEAQ. The CDR3 holds 17 amino acids from the cysteine to the phenylalanine. Only CDR3 DNA is held: 51 bases, read in frame from base 1. The V and J ends are trimmed by 5 bases and 7 bases, leaving 26 bases between them. This entry is derived from a study of spatial heterogeneity in lung cancer (dated by TCRdb to about 2019). Study-level background: Samples were obtained from fewer than 80 patients with early-stage, untreated non-small cell lung cancer from the lung TRACERx cohort. Follow-up PBMC samples were sequenced whenever available, with a median time to follow-up of around two years after resection. Beta-chain transcripts were consistently detected in greater numbers than alpha-chain transcripts, which likely reflects a higher abundance of beta-chain transcripts. In the raw uncorrected reads, each unique combination of TCR and UMI appeared on average more than ten times. In non-small cell lung cancer, the study made a quantitative comparison of TCR alpha and beta repertoires among multiple tumor regions, matched nontumor lung and blood. The study linked features of the TCR repertoire to counts of nonsynonymous mutations, which were determined by whole-exome sequencing of tumor tissue. At surgery, some 200 tumor regions, approximately 64 matched nontumor lung samples and 56 PBMC samples were TCR-sequenced for both alpha and beta chains.

Points the paper makes about the study in general: Only about 15 patients were included in comparisons of baseline and follow-up blood repertoires. Confirming at a functional level the hypothesis that regional TCRs recognize regional mutations was considered to require additional single-cell paired TCR alpha and beta sequencing. Ubiquitous expanded tumor TCRs were detected in blood more often at tumor resection than at routine follow-up.

The material sequenced was PBMCs, taken at follow-up. The receptor's source is a female donor with early-stage non-small cell lung cancer. The rearrangement joined TRBV7-9 to TRBJ1-1, with the D gene uncertain. CDR3 sequence: CASSPPFSVGTDGEAFF. The sequenced DNA is TGTGCCAGCAGCCCCCCGTTCTCTGTGGGTACCGACGGTGAAGCTTTCTTT. The full variable domain, with segments outside the CDR3 supplied by the reference TRBV7-9 and TRBJ1-1 proteins, appears as DTGVSQNPRHKITKRGQNVTFRCDPISEHNRLYWYRQTLGQGPEFLTYFQNEAQLEKSRLLSDRFSAERPKGSFSTLEIQRTEQGDSAMYLCASSPPFSVGTDGEAFFGQGTRLTVV.